This T cell receptor beta chain was obtained from a study of cytomegalovirus exposure and HLA in healthy donors (dated by TCRdb to 2017 to 2019). With respect to the entire study: In an earlier analysis of under 600 of the donors, under 300 Gb of sequence data and 90 million to 120 million unique TCR beta sequences from 150 million to 200 million T cells were reported. Across approximately 400 genotyped donors of the cohort, an average of roughly 230,000 unique TCR beta nucleotide sequences per donor were sequenced, and 15% to 20% of those sequences were non-productive. Besides the first cohort of 500 to 700 subjects, a separate validation cohort made up of about 120 different subjects was used. About five DR-DQ haplotypes were handled as single units for association and clustering, since linkage in the cohort was strong. A later genetic analysis took genome-wide SNP genotypes for about three fifths of the roughly 670 donors and used that subset as a discovery cohort. To decide whether each TCR beta V gene segment behaved as functional or pseudogenic, an earlier analysis of 587 of the donors relied on high-throughput TCR beta sequencing. Of the 300 to 400 genotyped donors, approximately 80% fell in the genetic ancestry cluster associated with self-reported Caucasian donors. Roughly 300 gigabases of sequencing data and 70 million to 95 million unique TCR sequences made up an early release that covered around 640 HLA-typed donors. Using immunosequencing, the study profiled T cell repertoires from some 670 subjects and related those repertoires to cytomegalovirus serostatus. The number of typed donors differed by locus: 629-630 for A, B, C, DRB1 and DQB1; 522 for DQA1; over 600 for DPA1; and 450 to 480 for DPB1. All discovery cohort repertoires had been generated on a single sequencing platform. Donor age, sex, ethnicity and CMV serostatus were compiled alongside the repertoire data. The study aimed to test whether signatures of past pathogen exposure could be identified by cataloging public T cell receptors. The later analysis used no new phenotypic data to find candidate immune exposures, relying instead on TCR beta sequences and their occurrence across donors. HLA typing included class I and class II loci at four-digit resolution. In a later analysis, previously published TCR beta repertoires from 666 donors were re-analyzed and high-resolution HLA genotyping was added so that TCR occurrence patterns could be studied. The study combined high-throughput TCR immunosequencing, statistical association of individual TCRs with disease status, and machine learning to predict cytomegalovirus infection status. Overall study results and their limits: The earlier analysis of almost 600 of the donors excluded roughly 17 rarely observed V segments, including chromosome 9 orphons, because counts were too low. According to a later genetic analysis, donors in an Asian-associated ancestry cluster had fewer N-insertions in productive TCRs than the approximately 650-donor mean. In a later analysis, TCR association rates were found to vary across HLA loci, with the most associated TCRs seen for DRB1 alleles and the fewest for HLA-C alleles. Because HLA typing was unavailable for some donors at each locus, only the typed subset was used in association tests. According to the authors, the approach could potentially be generalized to other disease states and immunological phenotypes. Most TCR sequences were seen in very few donors, while some public TCRs were found in many individuals. The presence/absence analyses assumed that sequencing depth was roughly uniform across donors, and that assumption may not be true. According to a later analysis, parvovirus B19, influenza, CMV and Epstein-Barr virus appeared linked to several top co-occurrence clusters. In vitro tests confirmed that a few of the cytomegalovirus-associated TCR beta chains recognize cytomegalovirus antigens. Assigning TCR associations to individual alleles was difficult when HLA alleles, especially DR and DQ, strongly co-occurred. In an earlier analysis of about 550 of the donors, most TCR beta V segments were observed in productive rearrangements about 90% or about 30% of the time, broadly matching IMGT annotations. In a later analysis, most CMV-associated TCR beta chains were found to appear HLA-restricted, with HLA associations seemingly driven largely by CMV exposure. A further reported finding was that TCR beta sequences accurately predicted the HLA-A and HLA-B alleles for most subjects in the first cohort. Correlated functional status among segregating V segments might be attributable to linkage disequilibrium, but an unknown experimental factor could not be ruled out. The cohort was sequenced for TCR beta chains only, and without alpha or paired-chain data the features that could be detected were limited. Cytomegalovirus status was reported to be diagnosed by the classifier with high specificity and sensitivity in both the original and validation cohorts. At a false discovery rate of 0.05, a later analysis linked about 17,000 TCR beta sequences to specific HLA alleles. A total of 150 or so TCR beta chains were listed by the study as associated with cytomegalovirus. In a later analysis, HLA-associated TCR beta chains showed more clonal expansion and lower generation probabilities than non-associated chains that were equally common. A later genetic analysis associated a missense DCLRE1C variant with V-gene and J-gene trimming of TCR beta chains, and an independent cohort replicated the association. A cluster of highly shared sequence variants was judged likely to be a technical artifact of the sequencing pipeline. Immune exposure information for the cohort was limited to CMV serostatus.

The cohort was made up of 500 to 850 healthy bone marrow donors. At the time of sampling, every cohort member was nominally healthy, though immune exposures that went unrecorded were likely present. The donor tested CMV seropositive, placing the donor among the 289 seropositive members of the cohort. Every donor gave a peripheral blood sample, and the peripheral blood mononuclear cells from that sample were used for TCR beta sequencing. Genomic DNA was extracted from the blood cell samples with the Qiagen DNeasy Blood Extraction Kit. Receptor amplification or capture employed the immunoSEQ multiplex PCR assay. For the multiplex PCR, a mixture combining 60 forward primers for TCR Vbeta segments and 13 reverse primers for TCR Jbeta segments was used. A multiplex PCR assay on genomic DNA amplified the CDR3 region of rearranged TCR beta genes. Amplified TCR beta libraries were sequenced as 87-base-pair reads on the Illumina HiSeq System. Concerning the study's data processing: A later analysis counted approximately 74 million unique TCR beta chains across the 600 to 850 repertoires, and 9.5 million to 11 million of these chains were shared by at least two donors. Raw reads were error-corrected and collapsed into unique sequences by a nearest-neighbor algorithm in which closely related sequences were merged to remove PCR and sequencing errors. CDR3 sequences were aligned to IMGT reference sequences to assign V, D and J gene segments. Each retained sequence needed at least a six-nucleotide match to both a V gene segment and a J gene segment. Rearrangements were called productive when the CDR3 lacked stop codons and stayed in frame with V and J; all others were non-productive. CDR3 was defined according to IMGT convention as the region running from the second conserved V-encoded cysteine to the conserved J-encoded phenylalanine. Sequences without an unambiguous match to a single V gene segment were excluded from the earlier analysis of 587 of the donors. An earlier analysis of several hundred of the donors classified V segments as functional when productive rearrangements were above 56.7% and as segregating when the standard deviation between donors was above 5%. A statistical classification framework was built to diagnose cytomegalovirus status from the catalog of TCR beta chain sequences. V and J gene assignment, in a later analysis, came from comparing TCR nucleotide sequences with IMGT/GENE-DB human TR gene sequences. Using the TCRdist pipeline, a later analysis assigned CDR3 sequences along with most-parsimonious VDJ recombination scenarios. In a later analysis, each TCR beta chain was defined by its CDR3 amino acid sequence together with its V-gene family, and reads lacking a unique V-gene family were excluded. As a way to deal with suspected cross-contamination and a sequencing artifact, a later analysis dropped approximately 590 nucleotide sequences that were highly shared and had low generation probability. In a later analysis, a clonal expansion index for each public chain was calculated from normalized within-repertoire ranks of inferred template counts. Generation probabilities in a later analysis came from a VDJ recombination model fitted to out-of-frame rearrangements, and those results were checked against IGoR. In a later analysis, TCR-TCR, TCR-HLA and TCR-CMV co-occurrence was scored with hypergeometric tests, and a repertoire-size bias correction was applied to TCR pairs. False discovery rates were estimated in a later analysis by permuting HLA or CMV assignments 20 times. A later analysis grouped co-occurring TCRs with DBSCAN, adding TCRdist sequence similarity when clustering within HLA-allele-positive subsets. Repertoires with fewer than 30,000 or more than 120,000 public chains were left out of co-occurrence clustering, as were about five repertoires with anomalous nucleotide sharing. Here the immuneACCESS table is served through TCRdb, limited to in-frame sequences with V and J called. Missing clones are a known gap in these copies; in checked studies unresolved V genes cover under half, and the rest lacks a known reason. V and J calls and clone size are given by that table; D and trimming were obtained from the DNA. Across this sample there are around 180,000 clones, with almost 85% seen only once. The ten largest clones take up under 5% of the sample.

This clone showed up just a few times. Its antigen remains undetermined. No much larger clone exists at a distance of one base, and base qualities are not known. Specimen: PBMCs. The receptor was derived from a girl aged 5 to 17 in good health and CMV-seropositive.

This receptor carries the CDR3 CASSFYGNTEAFF. The nucleotide sequence is given as TGCGCCAGCAGCTTCTACGGGAACACTGAAGCTTTCTTT. Rearrangement joined TRBV5-1 to TRBJ1-1, with the D gene not confidently named. The germline V gene sets CDR1 to SGHRS and CDR2 to YFSETQ. The CDR3 runs 13 amino acids, cysteine and phenylalanine included. Only CDR3 DNA remains: 39 bases, in frame from the first base. Trimming removed 2 bases from V and 1 base from J, leaving 6 bases between the germline ends.